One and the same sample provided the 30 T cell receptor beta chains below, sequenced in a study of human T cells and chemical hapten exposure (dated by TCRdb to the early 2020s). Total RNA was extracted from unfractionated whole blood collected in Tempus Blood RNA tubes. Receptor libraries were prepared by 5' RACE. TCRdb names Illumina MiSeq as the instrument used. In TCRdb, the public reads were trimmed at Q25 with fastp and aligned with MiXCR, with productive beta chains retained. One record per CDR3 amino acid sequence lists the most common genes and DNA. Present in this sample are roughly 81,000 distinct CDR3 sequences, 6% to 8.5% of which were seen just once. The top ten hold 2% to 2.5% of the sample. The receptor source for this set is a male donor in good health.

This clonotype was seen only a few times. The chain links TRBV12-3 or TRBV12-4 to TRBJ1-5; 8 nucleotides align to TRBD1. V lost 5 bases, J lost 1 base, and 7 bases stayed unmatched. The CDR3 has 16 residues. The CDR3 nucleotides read TGTGCCAGCAGTCCGAGCCCAGGGGGCAGCAATCAGCCCCAGCATTTT. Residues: CASSPSPGGSNQPQHF.

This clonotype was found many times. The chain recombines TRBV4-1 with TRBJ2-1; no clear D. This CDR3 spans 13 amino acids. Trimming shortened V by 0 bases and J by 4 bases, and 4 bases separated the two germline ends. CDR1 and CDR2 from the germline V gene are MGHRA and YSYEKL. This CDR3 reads CASSQETYNEQFF. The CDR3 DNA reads TGCGCCAGCAGCCAAGAGACGTACAATGAGCAGTTCTTC.

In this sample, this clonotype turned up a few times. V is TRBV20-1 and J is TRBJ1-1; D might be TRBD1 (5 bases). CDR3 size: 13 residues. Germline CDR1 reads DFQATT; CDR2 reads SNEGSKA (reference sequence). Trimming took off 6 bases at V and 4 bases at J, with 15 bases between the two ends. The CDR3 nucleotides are TGCAGTGCACCGGACGGGGGAGGCACTGAAGCTTTCTTT. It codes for CSAPDGGGTEAFF.

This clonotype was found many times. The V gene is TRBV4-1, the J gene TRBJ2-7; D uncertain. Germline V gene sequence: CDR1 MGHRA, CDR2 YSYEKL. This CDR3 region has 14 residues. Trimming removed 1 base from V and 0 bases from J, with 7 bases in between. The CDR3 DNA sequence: TGCGCCAGCAGCCAAGTGAAGAGCTCCTACGAGCAGTACTTC. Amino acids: CASSQVKSSYEQYF.

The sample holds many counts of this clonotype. The CDR3 loop is CASSYSTGFYEQYF. In nucleotides, the CDR3 is TGTGCCAGCAGTTACTCGACGGGGTTCTACGAGCAGTACTTC. The chain is built from TRBV6-2 or TRBV6-3 and TRBJ2-7; perhaps TRBD2 as D (5 bases). The germline V gene encodes CDR1 MNHEY and CDR2 SVGEGT. The CDR3 contains 14 residues. V lost 0 bases and J 3 bases, leaving 9 bases between the germline ends.

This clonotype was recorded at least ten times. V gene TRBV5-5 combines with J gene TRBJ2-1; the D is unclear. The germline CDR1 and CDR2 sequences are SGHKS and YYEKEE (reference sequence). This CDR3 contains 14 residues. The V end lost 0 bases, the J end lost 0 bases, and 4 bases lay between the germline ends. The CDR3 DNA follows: TGTGCCAGCAGCTTGGATATCTCCTACAATGAGCAGTTCTTC. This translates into CASSLDISYNEQFF.

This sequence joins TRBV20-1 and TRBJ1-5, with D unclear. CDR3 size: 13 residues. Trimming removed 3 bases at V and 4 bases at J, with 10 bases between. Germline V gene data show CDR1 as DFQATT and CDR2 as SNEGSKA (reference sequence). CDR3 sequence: CSARDQGNQPQHF. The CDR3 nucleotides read TGCAGTGCTAGGGACCAAGGGAATCAGCCCCAGCATTTT.

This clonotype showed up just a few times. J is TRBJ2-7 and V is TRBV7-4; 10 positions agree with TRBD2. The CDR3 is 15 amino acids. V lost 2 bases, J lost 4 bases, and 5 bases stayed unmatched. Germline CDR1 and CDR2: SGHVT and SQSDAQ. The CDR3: CASSLKASGSYEQYF. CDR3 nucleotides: TGTGCCAGCAGCTTAAAGGCTAGCGGGAGTTACGAGCAGTACTTC.

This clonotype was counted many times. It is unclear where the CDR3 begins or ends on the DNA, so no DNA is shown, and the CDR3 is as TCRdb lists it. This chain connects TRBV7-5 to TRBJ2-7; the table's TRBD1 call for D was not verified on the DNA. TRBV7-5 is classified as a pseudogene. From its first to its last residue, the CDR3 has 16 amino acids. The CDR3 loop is CISVSEAQGRVHEQYF.

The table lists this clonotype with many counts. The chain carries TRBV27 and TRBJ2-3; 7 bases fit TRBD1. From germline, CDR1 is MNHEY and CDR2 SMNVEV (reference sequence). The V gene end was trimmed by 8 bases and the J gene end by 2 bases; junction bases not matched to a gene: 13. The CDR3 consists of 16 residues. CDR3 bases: TGTGCCAGCGGCTCTCCTACAGGGGTTGCCACAGATACGCAGTATTTT. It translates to CASGSPTGVATDTQYF.

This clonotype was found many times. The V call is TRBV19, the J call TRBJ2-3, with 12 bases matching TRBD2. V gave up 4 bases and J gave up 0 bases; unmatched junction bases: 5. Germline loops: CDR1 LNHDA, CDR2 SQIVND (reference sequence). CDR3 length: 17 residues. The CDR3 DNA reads TGTGCCAGTAGTAAAGGGACTAGCGGGCCTAGCACAGATACGCAGTATTTT. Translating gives CASSKGTSGPSTDTQYF.

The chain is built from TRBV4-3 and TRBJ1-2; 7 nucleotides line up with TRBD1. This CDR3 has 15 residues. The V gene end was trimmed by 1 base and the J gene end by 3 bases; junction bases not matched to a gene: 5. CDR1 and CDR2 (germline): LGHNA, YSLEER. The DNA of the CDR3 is TGCGCCAGCAGCCAAGGGGAGACAGGGTACTATGGCTACACCTTC. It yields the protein CASSQGETGYYGYTF.

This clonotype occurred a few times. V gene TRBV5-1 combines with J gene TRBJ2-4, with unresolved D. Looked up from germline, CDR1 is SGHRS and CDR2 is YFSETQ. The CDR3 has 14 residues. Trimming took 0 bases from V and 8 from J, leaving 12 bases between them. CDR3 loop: CASSLGQERDIQYF. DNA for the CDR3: TGCGCCAGCAGCTTGGGCCAGGAGAGAGACATTCAGTACTTC.

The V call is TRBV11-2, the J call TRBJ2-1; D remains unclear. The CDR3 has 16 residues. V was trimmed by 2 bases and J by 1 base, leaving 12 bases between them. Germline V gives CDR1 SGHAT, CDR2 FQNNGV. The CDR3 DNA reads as TGTGCCAGCAGCTTAAGTAGACGACCTTCCTACAATGAGCAGTTCTTC. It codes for CASSLSRRPSYNEQFF.

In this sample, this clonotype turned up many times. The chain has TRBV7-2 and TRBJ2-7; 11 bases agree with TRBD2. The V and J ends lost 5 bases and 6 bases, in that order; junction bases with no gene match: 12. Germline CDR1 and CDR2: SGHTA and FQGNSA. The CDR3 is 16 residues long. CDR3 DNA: TGTGCCAGCAGCCAAACTAGCGGGAGAGTTCATGGCGAGCAGTACTTC. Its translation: CASSQTSGRVHGEQYF.

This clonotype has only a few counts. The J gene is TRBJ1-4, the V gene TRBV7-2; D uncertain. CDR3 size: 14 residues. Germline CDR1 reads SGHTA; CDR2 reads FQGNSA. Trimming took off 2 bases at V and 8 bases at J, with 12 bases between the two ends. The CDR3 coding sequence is TGTGCCAGCAGCTTAACCAGTGTAGAAGAAAAACTGTTTTTT. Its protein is CASSLTSVEEKLFF.

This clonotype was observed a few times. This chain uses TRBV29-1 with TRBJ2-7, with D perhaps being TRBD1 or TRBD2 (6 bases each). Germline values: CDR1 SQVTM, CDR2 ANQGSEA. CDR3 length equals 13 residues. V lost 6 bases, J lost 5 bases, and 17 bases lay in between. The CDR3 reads CSVVQGAGNEQYF. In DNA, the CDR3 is TGCAGCGTAGTACAGGGCGCGGGAAACGAGCAGTACTTC.

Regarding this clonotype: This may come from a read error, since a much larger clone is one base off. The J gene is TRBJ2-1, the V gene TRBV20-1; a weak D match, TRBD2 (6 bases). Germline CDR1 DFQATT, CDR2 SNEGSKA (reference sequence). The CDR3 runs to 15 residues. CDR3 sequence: CSTRDFARESNEQFF. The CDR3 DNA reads TGCAGTACTAGAGATTTTGCGCGGGAAAGCAATGAGCAGTTCTTC.

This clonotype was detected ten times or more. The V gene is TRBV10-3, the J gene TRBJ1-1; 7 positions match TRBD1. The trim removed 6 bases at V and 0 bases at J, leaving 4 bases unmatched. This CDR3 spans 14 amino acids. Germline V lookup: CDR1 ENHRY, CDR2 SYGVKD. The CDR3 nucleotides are TGTGCCATCAGGGGACAGACTATGAACACTGAAGCTTTCTTT. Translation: CAIRGQTMNTEAFF.

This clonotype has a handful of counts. The CDR3 loop reads CASSLPPWVDAGGQETQYF. The CDR3 nucleotides read TGTGCCAGCAGTTTACCTCCCTGGGTGGACGCGGGGGGCCAGGAGACCCAGTACTTC. The V call is TRBV27, the J call TRBJ2-5; 8 nucleotides agree with TRBD2. The CDR3 extends over 19 amino acids. The V and J ends lost 2 bases and 5 bases, in that order; junction bases with no gene match: 19. Germline lookup yields CDR1 MNHEY and CDR2 SMNVEV (reference sequence).

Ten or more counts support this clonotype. Here the CDR3 DNA reads TGTGCCAGTAGTAGGGTAGGGACCCAAGAGACCCAGTACTTC. Encoded protein: CASSRVGTQETQYF. The rearrangement uses TRBV19 and TRBJ2-5; D may correspond to TRBD1 or TRBD2 (5 bases each). Looked up from germline, CDR1 is LNHDA and CDR2 is SQIVND (reference sequence). V gave up 4 bases and J gave up 1 base, with 10 bases separating them. This CDR3 is built from 14 residues.

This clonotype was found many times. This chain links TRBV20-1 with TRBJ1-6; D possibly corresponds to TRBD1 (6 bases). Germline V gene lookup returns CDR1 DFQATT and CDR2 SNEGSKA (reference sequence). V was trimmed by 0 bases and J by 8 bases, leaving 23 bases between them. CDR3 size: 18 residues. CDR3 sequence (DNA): TGCAGTGCTAGAGATTACCGGGACACTAAAGGGGGACATTCACCCCTCCACTTT. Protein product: CSARDYRDTKGGHSPLHF.

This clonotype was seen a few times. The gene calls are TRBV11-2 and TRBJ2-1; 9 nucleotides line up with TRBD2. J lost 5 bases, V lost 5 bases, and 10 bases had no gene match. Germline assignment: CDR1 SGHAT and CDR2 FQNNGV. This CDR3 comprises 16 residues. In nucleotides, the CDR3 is TGTGCCAGCAGCCCGGACGGGACTAGCCGAGACAATGAGCAGTTCTTC. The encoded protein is CASSPDGTSRDNEQFF.

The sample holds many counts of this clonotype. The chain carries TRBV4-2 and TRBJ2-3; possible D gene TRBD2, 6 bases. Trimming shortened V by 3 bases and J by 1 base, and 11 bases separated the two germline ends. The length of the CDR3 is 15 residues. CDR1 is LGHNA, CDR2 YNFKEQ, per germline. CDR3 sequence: CASSQASERTDTQYF. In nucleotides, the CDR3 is TGTGCCAGCAGCCAGGCTAGCGAGCGCACAGATACGCAGTATTTT.

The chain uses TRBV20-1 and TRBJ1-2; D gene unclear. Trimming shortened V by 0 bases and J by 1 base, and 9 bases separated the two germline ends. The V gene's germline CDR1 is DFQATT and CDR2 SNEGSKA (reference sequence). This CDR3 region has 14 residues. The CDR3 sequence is CSARDGAINYGYTF. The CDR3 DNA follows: TGCAGTGCTAGAGATGGTGCCATTAACTATGGCTACACCTTC.

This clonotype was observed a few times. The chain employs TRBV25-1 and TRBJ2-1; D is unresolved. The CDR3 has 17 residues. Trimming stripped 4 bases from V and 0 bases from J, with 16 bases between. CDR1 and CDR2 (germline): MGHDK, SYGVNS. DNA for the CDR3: TGTGCCAGCAGTGCCAGCTGGAAGCCCCTCTCCTACAATGAGCAGTTCTTC. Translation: CASSASWKPLSYNEQFF.

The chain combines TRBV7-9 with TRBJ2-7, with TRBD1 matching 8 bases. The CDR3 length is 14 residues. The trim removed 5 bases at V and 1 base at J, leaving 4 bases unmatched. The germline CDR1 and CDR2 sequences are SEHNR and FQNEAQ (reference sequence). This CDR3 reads CASSHRDRSYEQYF. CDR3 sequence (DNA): TGTGCCAGCAGCCACCGGGACAGGTCCTACGAGCAGTACTTC.

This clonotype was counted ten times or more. CDR3 DNA: TGTGCCAGCAGCAGGGGAGGCAATGAGCAGTTCTTC. Amino acids: CASSRGGNEQFF. The rearrangement uses TRBV7-9 and TRBJ2-1, with a tentative D call TRBD2 (6 bases). There are 12 residues in the CDR3. Trimming stripped 5 bases from V and 6 bases from J, with 8 bases between. Germline loops: CDR1 SEHNR, CDR2 FQNEAQ (reference sequence).

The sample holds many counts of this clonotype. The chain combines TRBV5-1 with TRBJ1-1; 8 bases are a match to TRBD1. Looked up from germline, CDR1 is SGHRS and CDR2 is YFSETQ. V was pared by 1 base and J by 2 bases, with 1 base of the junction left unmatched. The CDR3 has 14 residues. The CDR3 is CASSLPGGNTEAFF. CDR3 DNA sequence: TGCGCCAGCAGCTTGCCAGGGGGCAACACTGAAGCTTTCTTT.

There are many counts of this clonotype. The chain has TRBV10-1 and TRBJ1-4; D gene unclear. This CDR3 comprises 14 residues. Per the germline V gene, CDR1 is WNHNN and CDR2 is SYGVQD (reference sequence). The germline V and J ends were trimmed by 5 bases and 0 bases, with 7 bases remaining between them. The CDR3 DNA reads TGCGCCAGCAGTCCGGGAGCAACTAATGAAAAACTGTTTTTT. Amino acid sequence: CASSPGATNEKLFF.